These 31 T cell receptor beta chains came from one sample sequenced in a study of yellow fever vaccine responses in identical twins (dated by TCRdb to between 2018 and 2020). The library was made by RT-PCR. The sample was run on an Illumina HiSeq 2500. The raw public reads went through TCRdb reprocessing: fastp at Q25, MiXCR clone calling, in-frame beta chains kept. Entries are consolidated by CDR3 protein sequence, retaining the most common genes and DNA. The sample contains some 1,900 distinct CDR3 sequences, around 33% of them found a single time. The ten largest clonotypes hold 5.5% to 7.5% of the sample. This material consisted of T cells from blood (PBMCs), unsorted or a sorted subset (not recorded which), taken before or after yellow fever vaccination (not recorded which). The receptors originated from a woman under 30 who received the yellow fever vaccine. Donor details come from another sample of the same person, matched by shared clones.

The CDR3 region has the DNA TGCGCCAGCAGCTTGGCGGTTCTATCCTACAATGAGCAGTTCTTC. This encodes CASSLAVLSYNEQFF. The chain combines TRBV5-1 with TRBJ2-1; D not certain. CDR3 size: 15 residues. V shed 0 bases and J shed 1 base, with 8 bases lying between them. In germline, CDR1 is SGHRS, CDR2 YFSETQ.

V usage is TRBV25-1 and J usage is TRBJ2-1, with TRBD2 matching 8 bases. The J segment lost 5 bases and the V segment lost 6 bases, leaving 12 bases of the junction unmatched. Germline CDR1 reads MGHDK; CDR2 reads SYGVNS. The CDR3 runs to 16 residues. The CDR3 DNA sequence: TGTGCCAGCAGCCCCCCCGCGTTGCGGGGGGACAATGAGCAGTTCTTC. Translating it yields CASSPPALRGDNEQFF.

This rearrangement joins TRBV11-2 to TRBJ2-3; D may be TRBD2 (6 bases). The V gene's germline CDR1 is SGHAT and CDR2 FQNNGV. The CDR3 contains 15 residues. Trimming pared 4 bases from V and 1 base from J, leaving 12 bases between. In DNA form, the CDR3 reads TGTGCCAGCAGCTCCGGAGGGCCGGGCACAGATACGCAGTATTTT. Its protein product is CASSSGGPGTDTQYF.

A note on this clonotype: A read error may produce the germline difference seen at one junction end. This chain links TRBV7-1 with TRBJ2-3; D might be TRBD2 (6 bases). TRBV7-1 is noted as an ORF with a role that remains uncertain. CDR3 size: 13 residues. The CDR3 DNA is TGTGCCAGCAGCCCAGCGGGTCCAGATACGCAGTATTTT. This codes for CASSPAGPDTQYF.

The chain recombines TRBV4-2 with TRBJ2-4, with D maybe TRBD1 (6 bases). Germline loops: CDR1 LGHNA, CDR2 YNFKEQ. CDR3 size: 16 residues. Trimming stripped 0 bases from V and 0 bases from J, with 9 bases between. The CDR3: CASSQDWGLAKNIQYF. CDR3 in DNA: TGTGCCAGCAGCCAAGATTGGGGGCTAGCCAAAAACATTCAGTACTTC.

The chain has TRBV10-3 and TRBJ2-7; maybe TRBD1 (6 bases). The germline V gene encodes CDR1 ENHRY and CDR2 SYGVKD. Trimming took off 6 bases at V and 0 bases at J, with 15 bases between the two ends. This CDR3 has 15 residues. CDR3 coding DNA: TGTGCCATCAGCCGTAACAGGGAGCCCTCCTACGAGCAGTACTTC. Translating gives CAISRNREPSYEQYF.

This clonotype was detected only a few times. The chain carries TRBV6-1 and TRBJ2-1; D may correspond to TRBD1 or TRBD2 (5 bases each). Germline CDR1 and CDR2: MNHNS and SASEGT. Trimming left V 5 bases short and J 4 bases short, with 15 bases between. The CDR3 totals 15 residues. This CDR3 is CASSPRDGIYNEQFF. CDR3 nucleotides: TGTGCCAGCAGTCCCCGGGACGGAATTTACAATGAGCAGTTCTTC.

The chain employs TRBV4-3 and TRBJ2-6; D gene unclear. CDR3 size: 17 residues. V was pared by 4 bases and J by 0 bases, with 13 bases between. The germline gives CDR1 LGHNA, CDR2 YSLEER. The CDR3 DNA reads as TGCGCCAGCAGCCCCGGCTTAGTCCACTCTGGGGCCAACGTCCTGACTTTC. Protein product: CASSPGLVHSGANVLTF.

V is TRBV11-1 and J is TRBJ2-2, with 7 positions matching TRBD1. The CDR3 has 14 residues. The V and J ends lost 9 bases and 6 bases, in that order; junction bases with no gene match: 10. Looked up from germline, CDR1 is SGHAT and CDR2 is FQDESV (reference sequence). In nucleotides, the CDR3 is TGTGCCAGTTCTTCAGGGGGATTACCCGGGGAGCTGTTTTTT. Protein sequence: CASSSGGLPGELFF.

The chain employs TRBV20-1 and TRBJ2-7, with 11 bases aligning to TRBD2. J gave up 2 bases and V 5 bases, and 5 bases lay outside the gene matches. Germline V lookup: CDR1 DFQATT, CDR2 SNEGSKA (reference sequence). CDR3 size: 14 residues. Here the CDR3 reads CSAYTSGSPYEQYF. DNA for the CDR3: TGCAGTGCTTACACTAGCGGGAGCCCCTACGAGCAGTACTTC.

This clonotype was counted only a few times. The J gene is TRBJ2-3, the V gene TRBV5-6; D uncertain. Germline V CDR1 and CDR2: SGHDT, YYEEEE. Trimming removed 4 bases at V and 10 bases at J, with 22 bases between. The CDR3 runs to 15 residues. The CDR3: CASSLRVLRGVPQYF. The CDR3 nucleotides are TGTGCCAGCAGCCTTCGTGTCTTGAGAGGCGTCCCGCAGTATTTT.

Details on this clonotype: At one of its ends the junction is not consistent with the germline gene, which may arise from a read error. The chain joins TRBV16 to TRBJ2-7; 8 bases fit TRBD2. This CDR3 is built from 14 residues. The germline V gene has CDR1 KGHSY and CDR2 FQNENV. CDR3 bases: TGTGCCAGCAGCCAGCGGGAGGAGCCCTACCAGCAGTACTTC. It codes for CASSQREEPYQQYF.

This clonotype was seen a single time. CDR3 DNA sequence: TGTGCCAGCAGCTTATCGGTGCGGGTCGAAGGCTACGAGCAGTACTTC. Its protein product is CASSLSVRVEGYEQYF. The chain combines TRBV11-1 with TRBJ2-7; TRBD2 might be the D (5 bases). This CDR3 has 16 residues. Germline loops: CDR1 SGHAT, CDR2 FQDESV (reference sequence). Trimming cost V 2 bases and J 3 bases, with 17 bases left between them.

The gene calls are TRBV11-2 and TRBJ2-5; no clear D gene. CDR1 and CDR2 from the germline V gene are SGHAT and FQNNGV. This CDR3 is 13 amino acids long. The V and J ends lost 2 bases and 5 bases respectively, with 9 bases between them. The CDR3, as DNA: TGTGCCAGCAGCTTAAATCCCGGGGAGACCCAGTACTTC. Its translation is CASSLNPGETQYF.

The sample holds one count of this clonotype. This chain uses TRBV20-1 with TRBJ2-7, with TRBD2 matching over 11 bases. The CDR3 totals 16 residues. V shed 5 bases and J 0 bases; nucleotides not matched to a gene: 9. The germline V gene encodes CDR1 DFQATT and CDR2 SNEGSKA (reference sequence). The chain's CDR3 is CSALSASGGFSYEQYF. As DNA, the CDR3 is TGCAGTGCTTTATCAGCTAGCGGGGGGTTCTCCTACGAGCAGTACTTC.

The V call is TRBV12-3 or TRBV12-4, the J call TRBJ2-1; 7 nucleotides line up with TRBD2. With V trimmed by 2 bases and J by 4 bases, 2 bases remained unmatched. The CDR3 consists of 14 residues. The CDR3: CASSLTSVYNEQFF. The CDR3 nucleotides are TGTGCCAGCAGTTTAACTAGCGTATACAATGAGCAGTTCTTC.

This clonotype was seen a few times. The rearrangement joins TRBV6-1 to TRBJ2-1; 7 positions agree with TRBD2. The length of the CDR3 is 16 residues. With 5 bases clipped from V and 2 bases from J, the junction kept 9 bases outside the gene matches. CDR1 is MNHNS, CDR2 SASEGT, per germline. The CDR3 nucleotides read TGTGCCAGCAGTAGCTCAGCGGGACTAACCTACAATGAGCAGTTCTTC. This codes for CASSSSAGLTYNEQFF.

CDR3 DNA: TGTGCCAGCAGCTTAATGGCGAACACCGGGGAGCTGTTTTTT. Translating gives CASSLMANTGELFF. V and J are TRBV7-3 and TRBJ2-2; unclear D gene. V was clipped by 1 base and J by 0 bases, with 3 bases between them. In germline, CDR1 is SGHTA, CDR2 FQGTGA. This CDR3 region has 14 residues. Full variable domain (outside the CDR3, taken from reference TRBV7-3 and TRBJ2-2): GAGVSQTPSNKVTEKGKYVELRCDPISGHTALYWYRQSLGQGPEFLIYFQGTGAADDSGLPNDRFFAVRPEGSVSTLKIQRTERGDSAVYLCASSLMANTGELFFGEGSRLTVL.

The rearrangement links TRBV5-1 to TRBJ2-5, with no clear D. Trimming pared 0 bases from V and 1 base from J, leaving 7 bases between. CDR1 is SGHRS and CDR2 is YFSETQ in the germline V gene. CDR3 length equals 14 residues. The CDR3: CASSLADGQETQYF. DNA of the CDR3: TGCGCCAGCAGCTTGGCGGACGGCCAAGAGACCCAGTACTTC. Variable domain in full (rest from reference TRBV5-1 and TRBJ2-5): KAGVTQTPRYLIKTRGQQVTLSCSPISGHRSVSWYQQTPGQGLQFLFEYFSETQRNKGNFPGRFSGRQFSNSRSEMNVSTLELGDSALYLCASSLADGQETQYFGPGTRLLVL.

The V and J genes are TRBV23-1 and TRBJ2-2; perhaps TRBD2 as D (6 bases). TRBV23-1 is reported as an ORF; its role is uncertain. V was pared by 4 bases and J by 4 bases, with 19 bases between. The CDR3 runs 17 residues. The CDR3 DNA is TGCGCCAGCAGTCCCCCATGGGGAGGTCACTGCACCGGGGAGCTGTTTTTT. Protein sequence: CASSPPWGGHCTGELFF.

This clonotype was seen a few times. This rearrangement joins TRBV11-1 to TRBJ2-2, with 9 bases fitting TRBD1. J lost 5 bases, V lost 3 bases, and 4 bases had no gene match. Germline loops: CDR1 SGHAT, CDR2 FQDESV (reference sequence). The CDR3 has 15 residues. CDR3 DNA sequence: TGTGCCAGCAGCTTCCTTGGACAGGGGACCGGGGAGCTGTTTTTT. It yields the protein CASSFLGQGTGELFF.

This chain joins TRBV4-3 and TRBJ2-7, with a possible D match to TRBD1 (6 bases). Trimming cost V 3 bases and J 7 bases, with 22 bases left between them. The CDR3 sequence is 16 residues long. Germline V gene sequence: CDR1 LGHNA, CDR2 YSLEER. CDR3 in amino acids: CASSHIPSLGGTEQYF. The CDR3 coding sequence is TGCGCCAGCAGCCACATCCCCTCCTTAGGGGGTACAGAGCAGTACTTC.

CDR3 nucleotides: TGCGCCAGCAGCCAAGTTGATCTCTTGATATACAATGAGCAGTTCTTC. It specifies CASSQVDLLIYNEQFF. V gene TRBV4-1 combines with J gene TRBJ2-1; D uncertain. V dropped 1 base and J dropped 4 bases, with 14 bases sitting between them. The CDR3 is made up of 16 amino acids. Germline CDR1 and CDR2: MGHRA and YSYEKL.

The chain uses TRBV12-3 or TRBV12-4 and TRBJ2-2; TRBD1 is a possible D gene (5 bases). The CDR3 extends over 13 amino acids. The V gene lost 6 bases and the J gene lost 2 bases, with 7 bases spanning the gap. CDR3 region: CASRGPNTGELFF. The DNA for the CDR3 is TGTGCCAGCAGGGGGCCTAACACCGGGGAGCTGTTTTTT.

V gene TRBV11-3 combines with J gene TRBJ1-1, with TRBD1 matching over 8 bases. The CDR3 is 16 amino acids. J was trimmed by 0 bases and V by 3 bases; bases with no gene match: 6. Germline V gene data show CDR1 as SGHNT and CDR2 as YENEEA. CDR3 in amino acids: CASSFGTGILNTEAFF. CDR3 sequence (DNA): TGTGCCAGCAGCTTTGGGACAGGCATTCTGAACACTGAAGCTTTCTTT.

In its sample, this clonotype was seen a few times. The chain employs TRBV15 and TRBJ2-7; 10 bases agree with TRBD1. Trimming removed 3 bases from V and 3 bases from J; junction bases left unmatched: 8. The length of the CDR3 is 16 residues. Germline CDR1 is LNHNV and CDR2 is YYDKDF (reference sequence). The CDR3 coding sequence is TGTGCCACCAGCAGGCGACAGGGGGCACGGGGCTACGAGCAGTACTTC. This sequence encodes CATSRRQGARGYEQYF. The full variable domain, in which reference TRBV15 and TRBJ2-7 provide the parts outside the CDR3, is DAMVIQNPRYQVTQFGKPVTLSCSQTLNHNVMYWYQQKSSQAPKLLFHYYDKDFNNEADTPDNFQSRRPNTSFCFLDIRSPGLGDTAMYLCATSRRQGARGYEQYFGPGTRLTVT.

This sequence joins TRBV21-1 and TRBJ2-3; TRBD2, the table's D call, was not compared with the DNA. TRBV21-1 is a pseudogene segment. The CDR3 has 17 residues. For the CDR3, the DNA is TGTGCCAGCAGCTGGATAGCGGGACCCACGGGAACAGATACGCAGTATTTT. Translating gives CASSWIAGPTGTDTQYF.

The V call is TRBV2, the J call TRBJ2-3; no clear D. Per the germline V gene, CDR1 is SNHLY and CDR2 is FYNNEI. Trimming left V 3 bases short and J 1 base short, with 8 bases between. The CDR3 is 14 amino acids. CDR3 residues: CASSDKTRTDTQYF. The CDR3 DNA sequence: TGTGCCAGCAGTGATAAGACGCGCACAGATACGCAGTATTTT.

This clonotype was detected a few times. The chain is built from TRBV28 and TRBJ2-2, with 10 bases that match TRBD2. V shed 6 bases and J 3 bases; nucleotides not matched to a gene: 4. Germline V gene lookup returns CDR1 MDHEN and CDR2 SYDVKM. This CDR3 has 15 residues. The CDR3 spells CASRTSGRDTGELFF. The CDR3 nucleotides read TGTGCCAGCAGGACAAGCGGGAGGGACACCGGGGAGCTGTTTTTT.

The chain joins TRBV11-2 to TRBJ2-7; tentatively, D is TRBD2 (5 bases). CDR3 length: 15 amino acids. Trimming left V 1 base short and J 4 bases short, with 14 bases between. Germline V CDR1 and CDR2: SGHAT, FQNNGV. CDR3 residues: CASSLVGSSPYEQYF. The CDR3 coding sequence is TGTGCCAGCAGCTTAGTTGGGAGTTCCCCATACGAGCAGTACTTC.

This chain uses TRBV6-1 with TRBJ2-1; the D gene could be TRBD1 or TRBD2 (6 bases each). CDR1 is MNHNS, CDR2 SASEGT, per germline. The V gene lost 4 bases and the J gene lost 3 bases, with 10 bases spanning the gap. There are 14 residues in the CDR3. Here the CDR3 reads CASSVEGGYNEQFF. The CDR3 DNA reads TGTGCCAGCAGTGTAGAGGGGGGCTACAATGAGCAGTTCTTC.